This T cell receptor beta chain was recorded in a study of blood T cells in healthy people across ages. This clonotype was observed a handful of times. Trimming left V 0 bases short and J 5 bases short, with 11 bases between. Per the germline V gene, CDR1 is SGHDN and CDR2 is FVKESK. This CDR3 has 14 residues. Then a second PCR, running about 6 to 12 cycles, was carried out with a sample-barcoded 5' primer and a J-beta primer mix. TCRdb redid the calling of the 5' RACE reads with MiXCR, one entry per CDR3 protein. The table shows 1.5 million to 2 million distinct CDR3 sequences, with around 50% occurring only once.

The rearrangement uses TRBV14 and TRBJ2-7; the D is unclear. Material: blood. The sequence derives from a middle-aged woman in good health. The CDR3 DNA follows: TGTGCCAGCAGCCAAGACGGTGTTACGAACGAGCAGTACTTC. This translates into CASSQDGVTNEQYF.